The 31 T cell receptor beta chains reported below all come from one sample, sequenced in a study of OX40 agonist ivuxolimab in advanced cancers. Using immunoSEQ multiplex PCR, the repertoire was profiled, and TCRdb retains in-frame clones only, with some absent. The table has tens of thousands of clones, around 93% seen once. Sequencing used CD4+ or CD8+ T cells sorted from blood, obtained in a trial of the OX40 agonist ivuxolimab. The source is an adult with an advanced solid tumor such as melanoma, head and neck, liver or kidney cancer.

The chain joins TRBV19 to TRBJ2-1; D is uncertain. The CDR3 runs 17 residues. V gave up 1 base and J gave up 6 bases, with 19 bases separating them. From germline, CDR1 is LNHDA and CDR2 SQIVND (reference sequence). CDR3 bases: TGTGCCAGTAGTATAGTGGTCCAGGCCCATTCTCGCAATGAGCAGTTCTTC. Its protein product is CASSIVVQAHSRNEQFF.

The CDR3 region is CASSQDWDSTDTQYF. CDR3 DNA sequence: TGTGCCAGCAGCCAAGATTGGGACAGCACAGATACGCAGTATTTT. J is TRBJ2-3 and V is TRBV14; perhaps D is TRBD1 or TRBD2 (5 bases each). The CDR3 contains 15 residues. Looked up from germline, CDR1 is SGHDN and CDR2 is FVKESK. The V end was cut by 0 bases, the J end by 0 bases, with 7 bases between.

V usage is TRBV5-6 and J usage is TRBJ1-5; no definite D call. This CDR3 has 14 amino acids. V lost 4 bases and J lost 0, with 8 bases in between. Germline loops: CDR1 SGHDT, CDR2 YYEEEE. CDR3 bases: TGTGCCAGCAGCCGTGGAGTTAGCAATCAGCCCCAGCATTTT. Amino acid sequence: CASSRGVSNQPQHF.

This rearrangement joins TRBV2 to TRBJ1-5; no definite D call. This CDR3 comprises 15 residues. Germline V gene sequence: CDR1 SNHLY, CDR2 FYNNEI. Trimming took off 3 bases at V and 0 bases at J, with 9 bases between the two ends. The CDR3 here is CASSEGRNSNQPQHF. CDR3 coding DNA: TGTGCCAGCAGTGAGGGGAGAAATAGCAATCAGCCCCAGCATTTT.

The chain has TRBV7-2 and TRBJ2-7; no firm D call. This CDR3 is 15 amino acids long. The V and J ends lost 1 base and 0 bases respectively, with 10 bases between them. Germline-derived CDR1 and CDR2 are SGHTA and FQGNSA. The CDR3 here is CASSLEGSPSYEQYF. DNA of the CDR3: TGTGCCAGCAGCTTAGAAGGCAGTCCCTCCTACGAGCAGTACTTC.

The V and J genes are TRBV6-5 and TRBJ2-2; D uncertain. The CDR3 sequence is 12 residues long. Trimming took 6 bases from V and 1 from J, leaving 3 bases between them. Germline assignment: CDR1 MNHEY and CDR2 SVGAGI. The DNA of the CDR3 is TGTGCCAGCAGGGAGAACACCGGGGAGCTGTTTTTT. Its protein is CASRENTGELFF.

The V gene is TRBV5-4, the J gene TRBJ1-1, with TRBD1 identical over 10 bases. The trim removed 7 bases at V and 1 base at J, leaving 7 bases unmatched. Looked up from germline, CDR1 is SGHNT and CDR2 is YYREEE (reference sequence). CDR3 length: 15 amino acids. This CDR3 is CASRGTGASNTEAFF. The CDR3 DNA reads TGTGCCAGCCGAGGGACAGGGGCTTCGAACACTGAAGCTTTCTTT. The full variable domain, completed using reference TRBV5-4 and TRBJ1-1, is ETGVTQSPTHLIKTRGQQVTLRCSSQSGHNTVSWYQQALGQGPQFIFQYYREEENGRGNFPPRFSGLQFPNYSSELNVNALELDDSALYLCASRGTGASNTEAFFGQGTRLTVV.

The V and J genes are TRBV9 and TRBJ2-7, with TRBD2 matching over 8 bases. This CDR3 comprises 15 residues. Germline CDR1 reads SGDLS; CDR2 reads YYNGEE. J lost 2 bases, V lost 3 bases, and 7 bases had no gene match. CDR3 nucleotides: TGTGCCAGCAGCGCCCGTAGCGGGGCCGCCTACGAGCAGTACTTC. It yields the protein CASSARSGAAYEQYF.

The genes are TRBV4-1 and TRBJ2-5; D gene unclear. Germline V lookup: CDR1 MGHRA, CDR2 YSYEKL. V lost 0 bases to trimming and J lost 3 bases, with 8 bases between them. The CDR3 consists of 14 residues. CDR3 sequence: CASSQDWRKETQYF. The CDR3 nucleotides are TGCGCCAGCAGCCAAGATTGGCGGAAAGAGACCCAGTACTTC.

This clone came up once. The gene calls are TRBV5-3 and TRBJ2-2, with D possibly matching TRBD1 (6 bases). TRBV5-3 is noted as an ORF with a role that remains uncertain. The CDR3 extends over 15 amino acids. V dropped 10 bases and J dropped 8 bases, with 24 bases sitting between them. The CDR3 reads CAGPGTQKLAGELFF. The CDR3, as DNA: TGTGCCGGTCCCGGGACACAGAAGCTTGCGGGGGAGCTGTTTTTT.

The V gene is TRBV4-3, the J gene TRBJ2-1; 9 nucleotides match TRBD2. The length of the CDR3 is 14 residues. The J segment lost 8 bases and the V segment lost 0 bases, leaving 2 bases of the junction unmatched. The V gene's germline CDR1 is LGHNA and CDR2 YSLEER. The CDR3 loop is CASSQDPSGDEQFF. The CDR3 DNA reads as TGCGCCAGCAGCCAAGACCCTAGCGGGGATGAGCAGTTCTTC.

The chain combines TRBV19 with TRBJ2-1; TRBD1 is a possible D gene (6 bases). Germline CDR1 and CDR2: LNHDA and SQIVND (reference sequence). Deletions cut 10 bases from V and 0 bases from J, with 16 bases between. The CDR3 runs 15 residues. CDR3: CATAPPDSSYNEQFF. CDR3 DNA sequence: TGTGCCACTGCGCCGCCGGACAGCTCCTACAATGAGCAGTTCTTC.

The gene calls are TRBV27 and TRBJ2-5; D ambiguous. The germline CDR1 and CDR2 sequences are MNHEY and SMNVEV (reference sequence). V was trimmed by 4 bases and J by 5 bases, leaving 14 bases between them. The CDR3 is 14 residues long. The CDR3 loop is CASSSGTPAETQYF. The DNA for the CDR3 is TGTGCCAGCAGTTCCGGAACCCCCGCCGAGACCCAGTACTTC.

The rearrangement links TRBV9 to TRBJ1-3, with 7 positions matching TRBD1. The length of the CDR3 is 17 residues. V shed 0 bases and J 2 bases; nucleotides not matched to a gene: 8. Germline-derived CDR1 and CDR2 are SGDLS and YYNGEE. CDR3 residues: CASSVGAGGLAGNTIYF. The CDR3 DNA sequence: TGTGCCAGCAGCGTAGGAGCAGGGGGTCTTGCTGGAAACACCATATATTTT.

By sample fraction, this clone is medium-sized. This sequence joins TRBV9 and TRBJ2-7, with TRBD1 identical over 9 bases. Germline values: CDR1 SGDLS, CDR2 YYNGEE. J was trimmed by 7 bases and V by 3 bases; bases with no gene match: 8. The CDR3 covers 14 residues. DNA of the CDR3: TGTGCCAGCAGCGCGGGACAGGGCGGCGAGGAGCAGTACTTC. Translated: CASSAGQGGEEQYF.

The chain uses TRBV6-5 and TRBJ2-7; D uncertain. This CDR3 is 13 amino acids long. The V end lost 0 bases, the J end lost 2 bases, and 5 bases lay between the germline ends. In germline, CDR1 is MNHEY, CDR2 SVGAGI. For the CDR3, the DNA is TGTGCCAGCAGTTACTCGGGGACCTACGAGCAGTACTTC. This sequence encodes CASSYSGTYEQYF.

J is TRBJ1-2 and V is TRBV5-6, with 10 positions matching TRBD1. With V trimmed by 4 bases and J by 0 bases, 6 bases remained unmatched. This CDR3 region has 16 residues. Germline CDR1 reads SGHDT; CDR2 reads YYEEEE. This CDR3 reads CASSPGQGPTNYGYTF. CDR3 in DNA: TGTGCCAGCAGCCCGGGACAGGGGCCAACTAACTATGGCTACACCTTC. The full variable domain, rest sourced from reference TRBV5-6 and TRBJ1-2, is DAGVTQSPTHLIKTRGQQVTLRCSPKSGHDTVSWYQQALGQGPQFIFQYYEEEERQRGNFPDRFSGHQFPNYSSELNVNALLLGDSALYLCASSPGQGPTNYGYTFGSGTRLTVV.

V is TRBV2 and J is TRBJ2-1, with D unresolved. Germline CDR1 and CDR2: SNHLY and FYNNEI. The germline V and J ends were trimmed by 6 bases and 5 bases, with 2 bases remaining between them. CDR3 length: 10 amino acids. The CDR3: CASRNNEQFF. The DNA for the CDR3 is TGTGCCAGCAGGAACAATGAGCAGTTCTTC.

Only one count was recorded for this clone. This chain joins TRBV2 and TRBJ2-6; 15 bases align to TRBD2. The J segment lost 2 bases and the V segment lost 5 bases, leaving 1 base of the junction unmatched. The CDR3 is 17 amino acids. The germline V gene encodes CDR1 SNHLY and CDR2 FYNNEI. The CDR3 region is CASSRTSGRAGANVLTF. The CDR3, as DNA: TGTGCCAGCAGTAGGACTAGCGGGAGGGCTGGGGCCAACGTCCTGACTTTC.

The V call is TRBV28, the J call TRBJ2-5; TRBD2 aligns across 7 bases. Per the germline V gene, CDR1 is MDHEN and CDR2 is SYDVKM. The CDR3 sequence is 19 residues long. V dropped 0 bases and J dropped 4; count of bases not matched to a gene: 17. CDR3 sequence: CASSLWGGAGLTRGETQYF. The CDR3 coding sequence is TGTGCCAGCAGTTTATGGGGAGGGGCAGGCCTTACGAGGGGAGAGACCCAGTACTTC. The complete variable domain, with remaining parts taken from reference TRBV28 and TRBJ2-5, reads DVKVTQSSRYLVKRTGEKVFLECVQDMDHENMFWYRQDPGLGLRLIYFSYDVKMKEKGDIPEGYSVSREKKERFSLILESASTNQTSMYLCASSLWGGAGLTRGETQYFGPGTRLLVL.

This sequence joins TRBV25-1 and TRBJ2-7; tentatively, D is TRBD2 (6 bases). The V and J ends lost 7 bases and 6 bases respectively, with 13 bases between them. Germline CDR1 reads MGHDK; CDR2 reads SYGVNS. The CDR3 has 12 residues. The CDR3 region is CASTIGEVEQYF. CDR3 bases: TGTGCCAGCACAATCGGGGAGGTCGAGCAGTACTTC.

The chain employs TRBV28 and TRBJ2-7, with D possibly TRBD2 on 5 matching bases. CDR1 and CDR2 from the germline V gene are MDHEN and SYDVKM. This CDR3 is built from 14 residues. V was trimmed by 5 bases and J by 6 bases, leaving 17 bases between them. The CDR3 loop is CASSESGLGGEQYF. The DNA of the CDR3 is TGTGCCAGCAGTGAGTCCGGGCTAGGAGGCGAGCAGTACTTC.

This clone was seen a single time. Additional DNA sequences in this sample encode the identical CDR3. The chain recombines TRBV9 with TRBJ2-7; possibly TRBD2 for D (6 bases). The germline V gene has CDR1 SGDLS and CDR2 YYNGEE. Trimming stripped 0 bases from V and 5 bases from J, with 12 bases between. The CDR3 length is 14 residues. CDR3 bases: TGTGCCAGCAGCGTAGACGGGAGTCCCAACGAGCAGTACTTC. Protein product: CASSVDGSPNEQYF.

A single count supports this clone. The chain's CDR3 is CASSSGQGPYNEQFF. CDR3 coding DNA: TGTGCCAGCAGTTCCGGACAGGGACCGTACAATGAGCAGTTCTTC. This sequence joins TRBV27 and TRBJ2-1; 8 bases are shared with TRBD1. Trimming at V came to 4 bases and at J to 4 bases, leaving 6 bases not matched to a gene. Germline lookup yields CDR1 MNHEY and CDR2 SMNVEV (reference sequence). The CDR3 consists of 15 residues.

V and J are TRBV19 and TRBJ2-5; D is perhaps TRBD1 (6 bases). CDR3 length: 14 residues. Germline-derived CDR1 and CDR2 are LNHDA and SQIVND (reference sequence). V was trimmed by 0 bases and J by 8 bases, leaving 13 bases between them. CDR3 coding DNA: TGTGCCAGTAGTATAGAGGGGGCGGCAGCTACCCAGTACTTC. Residues: CASSIEGAAATQYF.

This rearrangement joins TRBV4-1 to TRBJ2-1; 10 bases match TRBD2. V shed 1 base, J shed 8 bases, and the junction held 8 bases outside the gene matches. This CDR3 contains 16 residues. Germline values: CDR1 MGHRA, CDR2 YSYEKL. CDR3 sequence reads: CASSQVWPSGSYEQFF. The CDR3 DNA is TGCGCCAGCAGCCAAGTTTGGCCTAGCGGGAGCTATGAGCAGTTCTTC.

V and J are TRBV27 and TRBJ2-7, with D tentatively TRBD1 (5 bases). The germline V and J ends were trimmed by 2 bases and 2 bases, with 7 bases remaining between them. Germline values: CDR1 MNHEY, CDR2 SMNVEV (reference sequence). This CDR3 region has 13 residues. The CDR3 sequence: CASSLGAAYEQYF. In DNA form, the CDR3 reads TGTGCCAGCAGTTTAGGGGCAGCCTACGAGCAGTACTTC.

CDR3 loop: CASSYGVRVYGYTF. The CDR3 DNA sequence: TGTGCCAGCAGCTACGGGGTGCGGGTCTATGGCTACACCTTC. This rearrangement joins TRBV21-1 to TRBJ1-2. TRBV21-1 is classified as a pseudogene. This CDR3 is 14 amino acids long.

J is TRBJ2-7 and V is TRBV2; TRBD1 agrees at 8 bases. Germline CDR1 and CDR2: SNHLY and FYNNEI. The CDR3 is 14 amino acids. The J segment lost 0 bases and the V segment lost 4 bases, leaving 2 bases of the junction unmatched. The CDR3 spells CASSGQGSSYEQYF. The CDR3 DNA is TGTGCCAGCAGTGGACAGGGGTCCTCCTACGAGCAGTACTTC.

The rearrangement uses TRBV5-1 and TRBJ2-7; TRBD1 aligns across 12 bases. The V segment lost 0 bases and the J segment 5 bases; nucleotides outside the gene matches: 15. Germline V gene lookup returns CDR1 SGHRS and CDR2 YFSETQ. The CDR3 extends over 19 amino acids. The CDR3 sequence: CASSLVGQGAFGAGDEQYF. CDR3 nucleotides: TGCGCCAGCAGCTTGGTGGGACAGGGGGCATTCGGGGCCGGGGACGAGCAGTACTTC. Full variable domain (outside the CDR3, taken from reference TRBV5-1 and TRBJ2-7): KAGVTQTPRYLIKTRGQQVTLSCSPISGHRSVSWYQQTPGQGLQFLFEYFSETQRNKGNFPGRFSGRQFSNSRSEMNVSTLELGDSALYLCASSLVGQGAFGAGDEQYFGPGTRLTVT.

The J gene is TRBJ2-1, the V gene TRBV30, with D perhaps matching TRBD2 (6 bases). Germline lookup yields CDR1 GTSNPN and CDR2 SVGIG (reference sequence). CDR3 length: 13 amino acids. The V end lost 8 bases, the J end lost 8 bases, and 19 bases lay between the germline ends. The DNA of the CDR3 is TGTGCCGTAATTCGCGCTAGCGCAGATGAGCAGTTCTTC. Its protein is CAVIRASADEQFF.